This T cell receptor beta chain was observed in a study of T cells in Graves' hyperthyroidism and ophthalmopathy. Study summary: Before treatment of any kind, peripheral blood was taken at initial diagnosis. Overall study findings and caveats: Appearing also in blood were most of the thyroid clonotypes expanded above 0.001.

Ten or more counts support this clonotype. The antigen is not known. Clinical symptoms, serum thyroxine and TRAb, thyroid ultrasound and orbital computed tomography were used for the diagnoses. Fresh peripheral blood, 9.5 to 10 ml of it, supplied the PBMCs. RNA transcripts gave rise to amplified TCR beta CDR3 regions. A set of HTBI primers served as the primers for a first-round RT-PCR of the TCR CDR3. TCRdb passed the multiplex PCR reads through MiXCR, listing each CDR3 protein once. In the table there are hundreds of thousands of distinct CDR3 sequences, approximately 15% of which are singletons. V was clipped by 1 base and J by 6 bases, with 12 bases between them. CDR1 is SGHTA, CDR2 FQGNSA, per germline. This CDR3 comprises 14 residues.

The sample taken for sequencing was blood. The TCR sequence derives from a young woman with Graves' hyperthyroidism. The rearrangement uses TRBV7-2 and TRBJ2-5; D is uncertain. DNA of the CDR3: TGTGCCAGCAGCTTAGAGTTCAGGAGACAGACCCAGTACTTC. This translates into CASSLEFRRQTQYF.